The sequence of this T cell receptor (beta chain) was determined in a study of T cells in Graves' hyperthyroidism and ophthalmopathy. Findings and limits, study-wide: The model anticipated ophthalmopathy a median approximately 6.6 months pre-onset.

As concerns this clonotype: Its antigen remains unknown.

What was amplified from RNA transcripts were TCR beta CDR3 regions. TCR CDR3 underwent first-round RT-PCR with the HTBI primer set. TCRdb passed the multiplex PCR reads through MiXCR, listing each CDR3 protein once. The table has roughly 740,000 distinct CDR3 sequences, about 15% seen once. CDR3 length equals 14 residues. Trimming stripped 3 bases from V and 3 bases from J, with 11 bases between. The receptor was isolated from a man younger than 35 with Graves' hyperthyroidism. The sequenced sample was blood. The chain employs TRBV12-3 or TRBV12-4 and TRBJ1-2; D gene ambiguous. The CDR3 DNA sequence: TGTGCCAGCAGTTTTTTCTTGTCGGACTATGGCTACACCTTC. It encodes CASSFFLSDYGYTF.